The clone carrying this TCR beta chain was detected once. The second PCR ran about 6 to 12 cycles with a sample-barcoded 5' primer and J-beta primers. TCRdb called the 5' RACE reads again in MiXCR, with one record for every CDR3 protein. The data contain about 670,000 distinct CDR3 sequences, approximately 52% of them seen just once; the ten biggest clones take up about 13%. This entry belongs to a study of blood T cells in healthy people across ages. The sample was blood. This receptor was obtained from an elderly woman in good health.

The CDR3: CASRPHRPDLSYEQYF. Written as DNA, the CDR3 is TGTGCCAGCCGGCCCCACCGACCCGATCTCTCCTACGAGCAGTACTTC. The chain is built from TRBV2 and TRBJ2-7; D is unclear. Deletions cut 8 bases from V and 0 bases from J, with 20 bases between. The germline gives CDR1 SNHLY, CDR2 FYNNEI. The CDR3 spans 16 residues.